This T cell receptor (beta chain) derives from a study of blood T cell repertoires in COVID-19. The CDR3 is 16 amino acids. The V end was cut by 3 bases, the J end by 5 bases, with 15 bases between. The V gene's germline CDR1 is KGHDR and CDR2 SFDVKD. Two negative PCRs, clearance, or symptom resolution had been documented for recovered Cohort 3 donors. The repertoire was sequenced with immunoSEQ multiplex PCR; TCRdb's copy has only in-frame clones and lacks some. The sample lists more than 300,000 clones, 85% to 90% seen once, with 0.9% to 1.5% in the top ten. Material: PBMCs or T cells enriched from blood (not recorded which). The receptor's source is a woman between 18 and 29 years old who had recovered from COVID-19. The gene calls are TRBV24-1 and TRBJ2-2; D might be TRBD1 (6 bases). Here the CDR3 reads CATSDKAGARTGELFF. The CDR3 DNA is TGTGCCACCAGTGATAAGGCAGGGGCGCGTACCGGGGAGCTGTTTTTT.